This is a list of T cell receptor beta chains from one sample in a study of OX40 agonist ivuxolimab in advanced cancers. Libraries were prepared by immunoSEQ multiplex PCR; TCRdb keeps only in-frame clonotypes and omits some of them. This table holds 60,000 to 70,000 clones, about 91% found once. The sample here was CD4+ or CD8+ T cells sorted from blood, taken in a trial of the OX40 agonist ivuxolimab. The receptors stem from an adult with an advanced solid tumor such as melanoma, head and neck, liver or kidney cancer. Both conserved end residues are part of each CDR3. The order of the fields is CDR3 length, V gene, D gene, clone size, J gene, CDR3 DNA, CDR3 protein. A D gene is named only where the DNA matches it firmly. Not all rows give a size; the values are once, few, many and, for expanded clones, a class.

>15|TRBV5-6|TRBD1|.|TRBJ2-1
TGTGCCAGCAGCACAGGGGGCGTGTGGTACAATGAGCAGTTCTTC
CASSTGGVWYNEQFF
>15|TRBV10-3|.|.|TRBJ2-5
TGTGCCATCAGTGAGTCAATGCAGCCCCGGGAGACCCAGTACTTC
CAISESMQPRETQYF
>13|TRBV27|.|.|TRBJ1-2
TGTGCCAGCAGTTTTGGGCAGGGCGGTGGCTACACCTTC
CASSFGQGGGYTF
>13|TRBV27|TRBD2|few|TRBJ2-1
TGTGCCAGCAGTTTCGGACTAGCGGGAGAGCAGTTCTTC
CASSFGLAGEQFF
>14|TRBV5-6|TRBD1|.|TRBJ1-5
TGTGCCAGCAGCTTCGGACAGGTCGATCAGCCCCAGCATTTT
CASSFGQVDQPQHF
>17|TRBV27|TRBD1|.|TRBJ2-1
TGTGCCAGCAGTTTACCCGGACAGGGGGCTTCCTACAATGAGCAGTTCTTC
CASSLPGQGASYNEQFF
>12|TRBV4-2|.|.|TRBJ2-1
TGTGCCAGCAGCCAGTTAGCTACCGAGCAGTTCTTC
CASSQLATEQFF
>16|TRBV2|TRBD2|.|TRBJ2-1
TGTGCCAGCAAGAAGGGTAGCGGGAGGGCCAACAATGAGCAGTTCTTC
CASKKGSGRANNEQFF
>14|TRBV9|.|.|TRBJ2-7
TGTGCCAGCAGCGCTAGCGATAGCTCCTACGAGCAGTACTTC
CASSASDSSYEQYF
>14|TRBV2|TRBD1|.|TRBJ2-1
TGTGCCAGCTTACAGGGACAGGGCTACAATGAGCAGTTCTTC
CASLQGQGYNEQFF
>16|TRBV6-5|.|.|TRBJ2-1
TGTGCCAGCAGTTACGGGGGGACAGCACTATACAATGAGCAGTTCTTC
CASSYGGTALYNEQFF
>18|TRBV2|.|.|TRBJ1-4
TGTGCCAGCAGTGACTTGACAGTACCTACTGCAACTAATGAAAAACTGTTTTTT
CASSDLTVPTATNEKLFF
>18|TRBV27|.|.|TRBJ2-3
TGTGCCAGCAGTCCCCGCGAGGCTAGATTTGGGTCCACAGATACGCAGTATTTT
CASSPREARFGSTDTQYF
>16|TRBV19|TRBD1|.|TRBJ2-5
TGTGCCAGTAGTCCCGAACCCGGACAGGGACGGGAGACCCAGTACTTC
CASSPEPGQGRETQYF
>15|TRBV6-5|.|.|TRBJ2-1
TGTGCCAGCAGTTACAGACAGAGAGCCTACAATGAGCAGTTCTTC
CASSYRQRAYNEQFF
>15|TRBV10-3|.|.|TRBJ1-5
TGTGCCATCAGTGAGTCGTCAGGCGGCAATCAGCCCCAGCATTTT
CAISESSGGNQPQHF
>14|TRBV5-1|.|.|TRBJ2-7
TGCGCCAGCAGCTTCGGGAGAGGGACTGACGAGCAGTACTTC
CASSFGRGTDEQYF
>14|TRBV27|TRBD1|.|TRBJ2-7
TGTGCCAGCAGTCCATACGACAGGGCCTACGAGCAGTACTTC
CASSPYDRAYEQYF
>16|TRBV7-9|TRBD1|.|TRBJ1-5
TGTGCCAGCAGCTTAGCTGGGGACAGCCCCAATCAGCCCCAGCATTTT
CASSLAGDSPNQPQHF
>14|TRBV7-9|.|.|TRBJ1-1
TGTGCCAGCAGCGCGGTTTTGGGGGGCTCTGAAGCTTTCTTT
CASSAVLGGSEAFF
>14|TRBV28|.|.|TRBJ1-1
TGTGCCAGCAGTTTATCCCCTCTGGGGGCTGAAGCTTTCTTT
CASSLSPLGAEAFF
>9|TRBV7-4|.|.|TRBJ2-1
TGTGCCAGCTACAATGAGCAGTTCTTC
CASYNEQFF
>15|TRBV27|TRBD2|.|TRBJ2-1
TGTGCCAGCAAGTCGGTCGCGGGAGAGTACAATGAGCAGTTCTTC
CASKSVAGEYNEQFF
>14|TRBV7-2|TRBD1|.|TRBJ1-1
TGTGCCAGCAGCTTAGAGGGGGCGAGGGATGAAGCTTTCTTT
CASSLEGARDEAFF
>15|TRBV6-4|.|once|TRBJ2-1
TGTGCCAGCAGTGCCGGACGGGGCTCCTACAATGAGCAGTTCTTC
CASSAGRGSYNEQFF
>14|TRBV28|TRBD2|.|TRBJ2-7
TGTGCCAGCAGCTCGGGACTAGGGACGTACGAGCAGTACTTC
CASSSGLGTYEQYF
>15|TRBV11-2|.|.|TRBJ2-5
TGTGCCAGCAGCCCTGCCTGGGGGGCACAAGAGACCCAGTACTTC
CASSPAWGAQETQYF
>15|TRBV30|TRBD1|.|TRBJ1-2
TGTGCCTGGGGCGGTGGGACAGGGGAACTCTATGGCTACACCTTC
CAWGGGTGELYGYTF
>13|TRBV27|.|.|TRBJ1-5
TGTGCCAGCAGTTTACGGGGGTATCAGCCCCAGCATTTT
CASSLRGYQPQHF
>16|TRBV7-9|TRBD2|.|TRBJ2-7
TGTGCCAGCATCGGGGGGAATTTAGGGACGGACTACGAGCAGTACTTC
CASIGGNLGTDYEQYF
>14|TRBV5-4|TRBD2|.|TRBJ2-2
TGTGCCAGCAGCTCGCCGACTAGCGCCGGGGAGCTGTTTTTT
CASSSPTSAGELFF
>12|TRBV30|.|few|TRBJ1-1
TGTGCCTGGAGCCGTCAAAGCACTGAAGCTTTCTTT
CAWSRQSTEAFF
>15|TRBV6-5|TRBD2|.|TRBJ2-3
TGTGCCAGCAGTCTAGCGGGACGGAGTGCAGATACGCAGTATTTT
CASSLAGRSADTQYF
>14|TRBV4-1|TRBD2|.|TRBJ2-1
TGCGCCAGCAGCCTAACATTAGCGGGCCCAGAGCAGTTCTTC
CASSLTLAGPEQFF
>13|TRBV27|TRBD2|.|TRBJ2-1
TGTGCCAGCAGTTGGGGGACTAGCAATGAGCAGTTCTTC
CASSWGTSNEQFF
>13|TRBV29-1|.|few|TRBJ2-1
TGCAGCGTTGAAACTAGTCTGGTCCATGAGCAGTTCTTC
CSVETSLVHEQFF
>13|TRBV7-9|.|few|TRBJ2-1
TGTGCCAGCAGCTCCCCTTCGGGCCATGAGCAGTTCTTC
CASSSPSGHEQFF
>17|TRBV30|.|once|TRBJ1-5
TGTGCCTGGAGTCCAGGTACAGGCCTGACCGGCAATCAGCCCCAGCATTTT
CAWSPGTGLTGNQPQHF
>16|TRBV5-6|.|.|TRBJ1-3
TGTGCCAGCAGCGTATCGCCATACGGGTCGGGAAACACCATATATTTT
CASSVSPYGSGNTIYF
>14|TRBV7-8|TRBD1|.|TRBJ1-2
TGTGCCAGCAGCCAAGGACAGGGCGGCTATGGCTACACCTTC
CASSQGQGGYGYTF
>15|TRBV6-6|TRBD1|.|TRBJ2-4
TGTGCCAGCAGTCACCCGCAGGGGGCTACTGACATTCAGTACTTC
CASSHPQGATDIQYF
>13|TRBV19|.|.|TRBJ2-7
TGTGCCAGTAGTATAGGTCGCCACTACGAGCAGTACTTC
CASSIGRHYEQYF
>13|TRBV5-5|.|.|TRBJ2-7
TGTGCCAGCAGCTTGGAAGATTCCTACGAGCAGTACTTC
CASSLEDSYEQYF
>14|TRBV15|.|.|TRBJ1-1
TGTGCCACCAGCAGCACCCAGGGAAACACTGAAGCTTTCTTT
CATSSTQGNTEAFF
>13|TRBV27|.|few|TRBJ2-1
TGTGCCAGCAGTTTGGGCCAATGGGGTGAGCAGTTCTTC
CASSLGQWGEQFF
>15|TRBV11-2|.|.|TRBJ2-2
TGTGCCAGCAGCTTACTACAGGCCAACACCGGGGAGCTGTTTTTT
CASSLLQANTGELFF
>13|TRBV19|.|.|TRBJ1-2
TGTGCCAGTAGTCGGCGGGATGGCTATGGCTACACCTTC
CASSRRDGYGYTF
>16|TRBV9|.|.|TRBJ1-3
TGTGCCAGCAGCGTAGGCATGGCAGGGCCTGGAAACACCATATATTTT
CASSVGMAGPGNTIYF
>12|TRBV2|.|.|TRBJ1-2
TGTGCCAGCATTATGGACGGCTATGGCTACACCTTC
CASIMDGYGYTF
>17|TRBV10-1|TRBD2|.|TRBJ2-3
TGCGCCAGCAGTGATCAGCGGGAGGGCCAAAGTACAGATACGCAGTATTTT
CASSDQREGQSTDTQYF
>14|TRBV7-9|.|.|TRBJ2-3
TGTGCCGCTCTACTCACCCGAATGCCAGATACGCAGTATTTT
CAALLTRMPDTQYF
>12|TRBV23-1|.|.|TRBJ2-1
TGCGCCAGCAATGACCCGTTCCATGAGCAGTTCTTC
CASNDPFHEQFF
>16|TRBV19|TRBD2|.|TRBJ2-3
TGTGCCAGTAGTATAGGCGGCGGGAGCTTCACAGATACGCAGTATTTT
CASSIGGGSFTDTQYF
>14|TRBV11-2|.|.|TRBJ2-7
TGTGCCAGCAGCTTAGATGGTCTGGGTTACGAGCAGTACTTC
CASSLDGLGYEQYF
>14|TRBV7-9|.|.|TRBJ1-2
TGTGCCAGCTACCTCGGGGACCCACTTTATGGCTACACCTTC
CASYLGDPLYGYTF
>12|TRBV7-9|.|.|TRBJ1-1
TGTGCCAGCAGCTTAGCTGGTCAGTCAGCTTTCTTT
CASSLAGQSAFF
>15|TRBV28|TRBD2|.|TRBJ2-3
TGTGCCAGCAGTTTAGTACGGGAGGCGACAGATACGCAGTATTTT
CASSLVREATDTQYF
>14|TRBV7-9|.|.|TRBJ2-7
TGTGCCAGCAGCTCCCCGCTCCTAACCTACGAGCAGTACTTC
CASSSPLLTYEQYF
>13|TRBV29-1|.|.|TRBJ2-5
TGCAGCGTTGAAAATGGGCTCTCGGAGACCCAGTACTTC
CSVENGLSETQYF
>15|TRBV4-1|.|once|TRBJ2-2
TGCGCCAGCAGCCAAGGGACCCCGAACACCGGGGAGCTGTTTTTT
CASSQGTPNTGELFF